The entry below describes one T cell receptor beta chain. Its antigen is unknown. These data come from a study of blood T cells in healthy people across ages. Whole-study findings and limits: As age increased, TCR beta diversity per million T cells fell in a roughly linear fashion. The CMV status of each donor remained undetermined, and this could have confounded shifts in expanded clonotypes. Because sorting was not performed, PBMCs prevented conclusive naive versus antigen-experienced comparison.

Primed by a sample-barcoded 5' primer and a J-beta primer mix, a second PCR proceeded for roughly 7 to 11 cycles. Researchers report that a template-switch adaptor with 12 random nucleotides tagged each cDNA molecule. TCRdb processed the 5' RACE reads anew with MiXCR; each CDR3 protein has one entry. The table lists about 1.4 million distinct CDR3 sequences, approximately 63% of them singletons, with more than 6% in the top ten. The sequencing input was blood. This receptor was identified in a man between 18 and 29 years old in good health.

CDR3 sequence (DNA): TGTGCCAGCAGTATCGGGACAGGGTTTTACGAGCAGTACTTC. The encoded protein is CASSIGTGFYEQYF. V is TRBV7-9 and J is TRBJ2-5, with TRBD1 matching 9 bases. The DNA end is more similar to TRBJ2-7, so the J call may be wrong. CDR3 length: 14 amino acids. CDR1 SEHNR and CDR2 FQNEAQ come from the germline V gene (reference sequence).